Below are 8 T cell receptor beta chains sequenced from a single sample in a study of blood T cell repertoires in COVID-19. The protocol was immunoSEQ multiplex PCR, while the TCRdb copy is restricted to in-frame clones and leaves out a portion. The repertoire consists of about 260,000 clones, with approximately 83% occurring once and the leading ten covering over 8.5%. Sequenced sample: peripheral blood. The source is a woman aged 50 to 60 who had recovered from COVID-19.

This clone was counted between two and nine times. This chain uses TRBV11-2 with TRBJ2-3, with a weak D call TRBD2 (6 bases). The germline V gene has CDR1 SGHAT and CDR2 FQNNGV. CDR3 length: 15 residues. Trimming took off 6 bases at V and 1 base at J, with 14 bases between the two ends. The CDR3 DNA reads TGTGCCAGCAGGCACGCCGGGAGACGCACAGATACGCAGTATTTT. Its protein product is CASRHAGRRTDTQYF.

This chain joins TRBV4-3 and TRBJ2-7, with 9 bases lining up with TRBD2. This CDR3 is built from 17 residues. J was trimmed by 0 bases and V by 1 base; bases with no gene match: 7. The germline V gene has CDR1 LGHNA and CDR2 YSLEER. CDR3 residues: CASSQAAGGLSSYEQYF. The CDR3 DNA reads TGCGCCAGCAGCCAAGCCGCGGGAGGGCTCAGCTCCTACGAGCAGTACTTC.

CDR3 residues: CASSQDRGQGFVYF. The CDR3 nucleotides read TGCGCCAGCAGCCAAGATAGGGGACAGGGTTTTGTTTACTTC. V is TRBV4-1 and J is TRBJ2-5; 9 positions match TRBD1. Germline CDR1 MGHRA, CDR2 YSYEKL. The CDR3 is made up of 14 amino acids. J lost 14 bases, V lost 0 bases, and 10 bases had no gene match.

This chain connects TRBV11-2 to TRBJ1-1, with 11 bases that match TRBD1. The CDR3 sequence is 17 residues long. CDR1 is SGHAT, CDR2 FQNNGV, per germline. V was pared by 5 bases and J by 0 bases, with 8 bases of the junction left unmatched. The CDR3 sequence is CASSPRTGGFMNTEAFF. As DNA, the CDR3 is TGTGCCAGCAGCCCGCGGACAGGGGGCTTCATGAACACTGAAGCTTTCTTT.

This clone was observed once. The genes are TRBV19 and TRBJ2-1; the D gene is possibly TRBD2 (6 bases). The CDR3 runs to 16 residues. Germline loops: CDR1 LNHDA, CDR2 SQIVND (reference sequence). Trimming removed 7 bases from V and 0 bases from J, with 16 bases in between. The CDR3 spells CASIMTLGGSYNEQFF. The CDR3 nucleotides read TGTGCCAGTATAATGACCCTCGGGGGCTCCTACAATGAGCAGTTCTTC.

V and J are TRBV2 and TRBJ2-3, with 11 positions matching TRBD1. The germline gives CDR1 SNHLY, CDR2 FYNNEI. With 5 bases clipped from V and 6 bases from J, the junction kept 7 bases outside the gene matches. This CDR3 has 15 amino acids. CDR3 nucleotides: TGTGCCAGCAGTCGGCCGGGACAGGGGGAGGATACGCAGTATTTT. Encoded protein: CASSRPGQGEDTQYF.

V usage is TRBV27 and J usage is TRBJ2-3; D is uncertain. Trimming removed 6 bases at V and 5 bases at J, with 9 bases between. The CDR3 contains 12 residues. The germline CDR1 and CDR2 sequences are MNHEY and SMNVEV (reference sequence). Written as DNA, the CDR3 is TGTGCCAGCAGCCCAAGAGAAGATACGCAGTATTTT. It translates to CASSPREDTQYF.

This chain connects TRBV28 to TRBJ2-6; tentative D call: TRBD2 (6 bases). Trimming removed 4 bases from V and 3 bases from J, with 16 bases in between. The length of the CDR3 is 17 residues. Looked up from germline, CDR1 is MDHEN and CDR2 is SYDVKM. Written as DNA, the CDR3 is TGTGCCAGCAGTTCCTCCTTACTAGCTTATGGGGCCAACGTCCTGACTTTC. Translating it yields CASSSSLLAYGANVLTF.